This TCR beta chain is from a study of blood T cell repertoires in COVID-19. Individuals aged about 18 to 89 years were recruited from 20 to 25 US areas. Cohort allocation depended upon clinical history that participants reported. Recovered Cohort 3 donors showed two negative PCRs, clearance, or symptom resolution. Study processing details: Amplified reference gene primers provided the basis for estimating nucleated cell counts. Measured with immunoSEQ multiplex PCR; TCRdb has only the in-frame clones, and not every one. D and trimming were read from the DNA, whereas the V and J calls and clone size are those reported in that table. The sample holds about 160,000 clones; around 84% are singletons and the top ten take under 7%. Germline lookup yields CDR1 SGHNT and CDR2 YYREEE (reference sequence). Trimming left V 2 bases short and J 1 base short, with 9 bases between. The CDR3 extends over 14 amino acids.

Sequencing input: PBMCs or T cells enriched from blood (not recorded which). This TCR came from a man aged 35 to 55 who had recovered from COVID-19. The V call is TRBV5-4, the J call TRBJ1-1; D is undetermined. The CDR3 is CASSFSRSNTEAFF. The CDR3 region has the DNA TGTGCCAGCAGCTTCTCACGGTCGAACACTGAAGCTTTCTTT.